This TCR beta chain came from a study of identical twins. TCRdb re-called the 5' RACE reads with MiXCR, one entry per CDR3 protein. Of fewer than 650,000 distinct CDR3 sequences in the sample, approximately 10% were seen once. V lost 3 bases, J lost 5 bases, and 11 bases lay in between. Germline V CDR1 and CDR2: LGHNA, YNFKEQ. CDR3 length: 14 residues. These data were also reused for a study on yellow fever vaccine responses in identical twins.

The chain is built from TRBV4-2 and TRBJ2-1, with a tentative D call TRBD1 (6 bases). The origin of this receptor is a woman aged 18-30 years in good health. Sequenced input: PBMCs. The chain's CDR3 is CASSHRTVHNEQFF. The CDR3 coding sequence is TGTGCCAGCAGCCATCGGACAGTTCACAATGAGCAGTTCTTC.